This TCR beta chain was found in a study of T cells in Graves' hyperthyroidism and ophthalmopathy. Study-level background: Blood was drawn when the patient was first diagnosed and still untreated. Study findings and constraints: The majority of expanded thyroid clonotypes above 0.001 also appeared in blood.

A note on this clonotype: No antigen is known for it.

From RNA transcripts, TCR beta CDR3 regions were amplified. During a first-round RT-PCR of the TCR CDR3, the HTBI primer set was used. Using its own MiXCR run on the multiplex PCR reads, TCRdb lists one record per CDR3 protein. The table records a few hundred thousand distinct CDR3 sequences, roughly 25% of them present only once. Trimming shortened V by 3 bases and J by 5 bases, and 16 bases separated the two germline ends. Germline V gene lookup returns CDR1 MDHEN and CDR2 SYDVKM. This CDR3 comprises 15 residues. Exclusion of patients followed from uncontrolled infection, other autoimmune disease, pregnancy or lactation. The PBMCs studied were ones that came from 10 ml fresh peripheral blood.

The sequenced material came from blood. The chain uses TRBV28 and TRBJ2-5; no reliable D call. This receptor was obtained from a man aged 50-59 years with Graves' hyperthyroidism. CDR3 loop: CASSLVTLGGETQYF. For the CDR3, the DNA is TGTGCCAGCAGTTTGGTCACGTTGGGCGGTGAGACCCAGTACTTC.